These 30 T cell receptor beta chains originate from one sample sequenced in a study of T cell clonality in common variable immunodeficiency (dated by TCRdb to between 2015 and 2017). The protocol used for the library was the immunoSEQ multiplex PCR assay. TCRdb stores this immuneACCESS table with in-frame sequences only. Part of the clones is absent; in the studies checked, under half of the shortfall reflects unresolved V genes, and no reason is known for the rest. There are around 30,000 clones in this sample, and none of them is a singleton. Around 4% of the sample is held by the ten biggest clonotypes. The specimen was peripheral blood mononuclear cells. These receptor sequences come from a person aged 18 to 75 in good health.

This clone was seen many times. The observed sequence ends 3 residues before the CDR3 terminus, with the missing tail filled in from the germline J gene. The chain employs TRBV6-1 and TRBJ1-2; D gene unclear. V lost 3 bases, J lost 1 base, and 6 bases lay in between. This CDR3 spans 13 amino acids. Germline assignment: CDR1 MNHNS and CDR2 SASEGT. The CDR3 here is CASSEYNNYGYTF. CDR3 DNA, as far as it was read: TGTGCCAGCAGTGAGTACAATAACTATGGC.

Of note for this clone: The read terminates 3 residues ahead of where the CDR3 ends, so the germline J gene completes it. The rearrangement links TRBV6-2 or TRBV6-3 to TRBJ1-2; the D is unclear. This CDR3 is built from 15 residues. Germline-derived CDR1 and CDR2 are MNHEY and SVGEGT. The CDR3: CASVLDFLGSYDYTF. Incomplete CDR3 DNA: TGTGCCAGCGTTCTCGACTTCCTCGGCTCCTACGAC.

This clone was detected many times. The CDR3 end is not reached by the read, which stops 3 residues before it; the germline J gene fills it in. The chain links TRBV2 to TRBJ2-6; tentatively, D is TRBD1 (6 bases). V lost 11 bases and J lost 3, with 8 bases in between. CDR1 SNHLY and CDR2 FYNNEI come from the germline V gene. The CDR3 length is 12 residues. The covered CDR3 bases are TGTGCCTCCAGGGGTGGGGCCAACGTC. Its protein product is CASRGGANV. From start to end, the CDR3 is CASRGGANVLTF.

The table lists this clone with many counts. The read stops 3 residues short of the end of the CDR3; the missing end is completed from the germline J gene. The V call is TRBV2, the J call TRBJ2-3; no firm D call. The CDR3 is made up of 12 amino acids. Germline CDR1 is SNHLY and CDR2 is FYNNEI. CDR3 DNA, as far as it was read: TGTGCCAGCAGTGACCTAGAGGAGACG. Translated: CASSDLEET. The entire CDR3 sequence reads CASSDLEETQYF.

There are many counts of this clone. The junction departs from germline at one end; a sequencing error may be responsible. Sequencing ends 3 residues short of the CDR3 end; the germline J gene provides the rest. The chain employs TRBV4-2 and TRBJ1-2; no definite D call. The length of the CDR3 is 14 residues. Germline V gene lookup returns CDR1 LGHNA and CDR2 YNFKEQ. Here the CDR3 reads CASSHAGRLYGYTF. The CDR3 DNA, read in part, is TGCGCCAGCAGCCACGCGGGCCGACTTTATGGC.

Note on this clone: From the germline J gene comes the end of the CDR3, since the read stops 3 residues before it. The chain has TRBV7-7 and TRBJ1-2, with D perhaps TRBD1 (6 bases). Germline V CDR1 and CDR2: SSHAT, FNYEAQ (reference sequence). This CDR3 comprises 15 residues. The CDR3 DNA, read in part, is TGTGCCAGCAGCCAGGGGAGCGGTCGAACAGATACC. Translating it yields CASSQGSGRTDT. The whole CDR3 protein reads CASSQGSGRTDTYTF.

With respect to this clone: The read finishes 3 residues shy of the CDR3 end, and the germline J gene is used to complete it. The chain carries TRBV6-2 or TRBV6-3 and TRBJ2-7; D gene ambiguous. Germline CDR1 is MNHEY and CDR2 is SVGEGT. This CDR3 region has 12 residues. Trimming left V 6 bases short and J 4 bases short, with 10 bases between. This chain's CDR3 is CASSSTKYEQYF. Partial CDR3 DNA: TGTGCCAGCAGCTCTACCAAATACGAG.

At least ten counts were recorded for this clone. Sequencing ends 3 residues short of the CDR3 end; the germline J gene provides the rest. V usage is TRBV29-1 and J usage is TRBJ1-2, with D hard to call. The germline V and J ends were trimmed by 3 bases and 0 bases, with 17 bases remaining between them. CDR3 length equals 16 residues. CDR1 and CDR2 from the germline V gene are SQVTM and ANQGSEA. The CDR3 is CSVEPSTTHTNYGYTF. The covered CDR3 bases are TGCAGCGTTGAGCCAAGCACTACACACACTAACTATGGC.

The table lists this clone with many counts. The read ends 3 residues early relative to the CDR3; the germline J gene fills the gap. The chain uses TRBV20-1 and TRBJ2-2, with D maybe TRBD2 (5 bases). This CDR3 region has 14 residues. Between the trimmed V and J ends, which lost 1 base and 7 bases, there was a span of 13 bases. The germline V gene has CDR1 DFQATT and CDR2 SNEGSKA (reference sequence). The sequenced part of the CDR3 DNA is TGCAGTGCTAGAGGGTCTAGCCGGGGCGGGGAG. Translating gives CSARGSSRGGE. Given in full, the CDR3 is CSARGSSRGGELFF.

This clone was seen repeatedly, ten times or more. The CDR3 end falls 3 residues outside the read, so it is completed with the germline J gene. The chain couples TRBV6-1 to TRBJ1-4, with D tentatively TRBD1 (5 bases). This CDR3 spans 16 amino acids. From germline, CDR1 is MNHNS and CDR2 SASEGT. V lost 0 bases and J 4 bases, leaving 12 bases between the germline ends. The CDR3 region is CASSEAKTEFNEKLFF. Incomplete CDR3 DNA: TGTGCCAGCAGTGAAGCTAAGACAGAGTTTAATGAAAAA.

This clone was counted many times. The observed sequence ends 3 residues before the CDR3 terminus, with the missing tail filled in from the germline J gene. This chain connects TRBV20-1 to TRBJ2-2; no definite D call. V lost 3 bases and J lost 2, with 7 bases in between. Germline V CDR1 and CDR2: DFQATT, SNEGSKA (reference sequence). This CDR3 is 13 amino acids long. This CDR3 reads CSASSFNTGELFF. The CDR3 bases that were read are TGCAGTGCTAGCTCGTTTAACACCGGGGAG.

This clone appeared a few times. The read stops 3 residues short of the end of the CDR3; the missing end is completed from the germline J gene. This chain links TRBV19 with TRBJ2-4; 8 bases are shared with TRBD1. The CDR3 totals 14 residues. Germline lookup yields CDR1 LNHDA and CDR2 SQIVND (reference sequence). The CDR3 here is CASSILRRGPGQYF. The CDR3 bases that were read are TGTGCCAGTAGTATCTTGCGCAGGGGGCCTGGT. The whole variable domain, remainder taken from reference TRBV19 and TRBJ2-4, is DGGITQSPKYLFRKEGQNVTLSCEQNLNHDAMYWYRQDPGQGLRLIYYSQIVNDFQKGDIAEGYSVSREKKESFPLTVTSAQKNPTAFYLCASSILRRGPGQYFGAGTRLSVL.

This clone was seen a handful of times. The read halts 3 residues ahead of the CDR3 end, with the missing end drawn from the germline J gene. The V call is TRBV6-2 or TRBV6-3, the J call TRBJ1-4; TRBD1 matches at 8 bases. Germline trimming cut 7 bases from V and 8 bases from J; bases unmatched to any gene: 9. Germline V lookup: CDR1 MNHEY, CDR2 SVGEGT. There are 14 residues in the CDR3. CDR3 DNA (partial): TGTGCCAGCACCAGACAGGGGACGGAGGAAAAA. It specifies CASTRQGTEEK. The full CDR3 reads CASTRQGTEEKLFF.

This clone has a count of ten or more. The read falls 3 residues short of the CDR3 end, and the missing part is taken from the germline J gene. This chain joins TRBV7-2 and TRBJ2-3, with D possibly TRBD2 on 5 matching bases. Trimming removed 5 bases at V and 0 bases at J, with 6 bases between. The CDR3 is made up of 13 amino acids. Germline assignment: CDR1 SGHTA and CDR2 FQGNSA. The CDR3 bases that were read are TGTGCCAGCAGCGCGGGCAGCACAGATACG. This gives the protein CASSAGSTDT. The CDR3 reads in full as CASSAGSTDTQYF.

As concerns this clone: The CDR3 extends 3 residues past the end of the read, so its final part is completed from the germline J gene. The chain links TRBV20-1 to TRBJ1-2; D ambiguous. Germline V gives CDR1 DFQATT, CDR2 SNEGSKA (reference sequence). The CDR3 is 14 residues long. The CDR3 bases that were read are TGCAGTGCTATCTCCCCACAGAGCTCCTACGAC. This codes for CSAISPQSSYD. The entire CDR3 sequence reads CSAISPQSSYDYTF.

This clone was seen ten or more times. The CDR3 end lies 3 residues beyond the end of the read and is filled in from the germline J gene. The V call is TRBV7-8, the J call TRBJ2-7, with D possibly being TRBD2 (5 bases). In germline, CDR1 is SGHVS, CDR2 FQNEAQ. The CDR3 consists of 14 residues. V was clipped by 2 bases and J by 3 bases, with 11 bases between them. CDR3 protein: CASSLTSGSYEQYF. The covered CDR3 bases are TGTGCCAGCAGCTTAACGTCGGGGAGCTACGAG. Full variable domain (remainder filled in from reference TRBV7-8 and TRBJ2-7): GAGVSQSPRYKVAKRGQDVALRCDPISGHVSLFWYQQALGQGPEFLTYFQNEAQLDKSGLPSDRFFAERPEGSVSTLKIQRTQQEDSAVYLCASSLTSGSYEQYFGPGTRLTVT.

This clone showed up many times. The read terminates 3 residues before the CDR3 end, so the remaining end is supplied by the germline J gene. The rearrangement uses TRBV20-1 and TRBJ2-5; 10 positions match TRBD2. The CDR3 has 13 amino acids. Germline CDR1 is DFQATT and CDR2 is SNEGSKA (reference sequence). V shed 3 bases, J shed 5 bases, and the junction held 3 bases outside the gene matches. The DNA read from the CDR3 is TGCAGTGCTAGGGGACTAGCGTGGGAGACC. This gives the protein CSARGLAWET. The CDR3 as a whole reads CSARGLAWETQYF.

This clone was picked up many times. One end of the junction does not line up with germline, which may come from a read error. From the germline J gene comes the end of the CDR3, since the read stops 3 residues before it. Other DNA sequences in this specimen translate into the identical CDR3. The chain joins TRBV18 to TRBJ1-2; D perhaps matches TRBD1 (5 bases). Germline CDR1 and CDR2: KGHSH and LQKENI. The CDR3 is made up of 14 amino acids. The CDR3 is CASSLGQGDYGYTF. The sequenced part of the CDR3 DNA is TGCGCCAGCTCACTCGGACAAGGAGACTATGGC. Based on the CDR3 plus reference TRBV18 and TRBJ1-2, the full variable domain is NAGVMQNPRHLVRRRGQEARLRCSPMKGHSHVYWYRQLPEEGLKFMVYLQKENIIDESGMPKERFSAEFPKEGPSILRIQQVVRGDSAAYFCASSLGQGDYGYTFGSGTRLTVV.

This clone was counted ten times or more. The observed sequence ends 3 residues before the CDR3 terminus, with the missing tail filled in from the germline J gene. The genes are TRBV10-3 and TRBJ1-6, with D tentatively TRBD1 (5 bases). This CDR3 region has 15 residues. Germline lookup yields CDR1 ENHRY and CDR2 SYGVKD. The ends were cut back, 4 bases at V and 6 bases at J, with 13 bases in the middle. Partial CDR3 DNA: TGTGCCATCAGTGTGGAAGGGGTGGGTAATTCACCC. Translated, it gives CAISVEGVGNSP. The CDR3, in full, reads CAISVEGVGNSPLHF.

A note on this clone: A single base separates this from a much larger clone, so it may be a read error. CDR3 DNA (partial): TGCGCCAGCAGCTTGGCCAGCGTCGCAGATACC. It specifies CASSLASVADT. The full CDR3 protein is CASSLASVADTQYF. The chain recombines TRBV5-1 with TRBJ2-5; no reliable D call. Coverage ceases 3 residues before the CDR3 finishes, and the germline J gene fills in the end. Germline CDR1 reads SGHRS; CDR2 reads YFSETQ. There are 14 residues in the CDR3.

The table lists this clone with many counts. The sequenced fragment ends 3 residues before the CDR3 boundary, so the rest is inferred from the germline J gene. The V and J genes are TRBV30 and TRBJ2-3, with D possibly being TRBD2 (5 bases). Germline CDR1 GTSNPN, CDR2 SVGIG (reference sequence). The CDR3 runs 12 residues. The CDR3 reads CAWSVSGETQYF. The sequenced CDR3 bases are TGTGCCTGGAGTGTAAGCGGTGAGACG.

This clone turned up a few times. One end of the junction does not line up with germline, which may come from a read error. The read ends 3 residues early relative to the CDR3; the germline J gene fills the gap. The same CDR3 is also encoded by other DNA sequences in this sample. J is TRBJ2-1 and V is TRBV5-4; 9 bases align to TRBD1. The germline V gene has CDR1 SGHNT and CDR2 YYREEE (reference sequence). CDR3 length: 13 amino acids. CDR3: CASRDRANNEQFF. The CDR3 bases that were read are TGCGCCAGCCGGGACAGGGCGAACAATGAG.

This clone was seen only a few times. The read halts 3 residues ahead of the CDR3 end, with the missing end drawn from the germline J gene. V is TRBV5-8 and J is TRBJ2-7; TRBD2 agrees at 7 bases. Trimming took 3 bases from V and 3 from J; bases not matched to a gene: 6. CDR3 length equals 14 residues. Germline CDR1 is SGHTS and CDR2 is YDEGEE. The CDR3 sequence is CASSWSSGHYEQYF. Incomplete CDR3 DNA: TGTGCCAGCAGCTGGTCTAGCGGACACTACGAG.

This clone was detected many times. Read coverage stops 3 residues before the CDR3 terminus; the germline J gene supplies the remainder. J is TRBJ1-5 and V is TRBV7-8; maybe TRBD1 (5 bases). The CDR3 extends over 16 amino acids. Trimming removed 4 bases at V and 0 bases at J, with 13 bases between. Germline-derived CDR1 and CDR2 are SGHVS and FQNEAQ. The CDR3: CASSSRQLNSNQPQHF. The covered CDR3 bases are TGTGCCAGCAGCTCCCGACAGTTAAATAGCAATCAGCCC.

This clone showed up many times. From the germline J gene comes the end of the CDR3, since the read stops 3 residues before it. The J gene is TRBJ2-1, the V gene TRBV5-1; a weak D match, TRBD1 (6 bases). V was cut by 3 bases and J by 7 bases, with 23 bases left in between. Germline CDR1 is SGHRS and CDR2 is YFSETQ. This CDR3 contains 17 residues. The chain's CDR3 is CASSYDGRARTGNEQFF. The CDR3 DNA, read in part, is TGCGCCAGCAGCTACGACGGACGGGCTAGAACAGGGAATGAG.

This clone occurred many times. CDR3 DNA, as far as it was read: TGTGCCAGCAGCCCTACTAGCGGGAGTACAGATACG. It translates to CASSPTSGSTDT. The entire CDR3 sequence reads CASSPTSGSTDTQYF. The V gene is TRBV2, the J gene TRBJ2-3; 11 nucleotides agree with TRBD2. The CDR3 end is not reached by the read, which stops 3 residues before it; the germline J gene fills it in. The CDR3 length is 15 residues. The junction had 5 bases not matched to a gene; V was cut back by 6 bases and J by 3 bases. Germline V lookup: CDR1 SNHLY, CDR2 FYNNEI.

This clone was recorded many times. The read terminates 3 residues ahead of where the CDR3 ends, so the germline J gene completes it. The chain uses TRBV2 and TRBJ1-1; D may be TRBD1 (6 bases). CDR1 is SNHLY, CDR2 FYNNEI, per germline. V was clipped by 3 bases and J by 3 bases, with 11 bases between them. The CDR3 totals 14 residues. The sequenced part of the CDR3 DNA is TGTGCCAGCAGTGAGGCAGGGGCGGACACTGAA. Encoded protein: CASSEAGADTE. The entire CDR3 is CASSEAGADTEAFF.

This clone was seen many times. The CDR3 extends 3 residues past the end of the read, so its final part is completed from the germline J gene. V is TRBV5-1 and J is TRBJ2-3; D perhaps matches TRBD1 (6 bases). The CDR3 loop spans 15 amino acids. Germline CDR1 is SGHRS and CDR2 is YFSETQ. CDR3 protein: CASSLRRGSGETQYF. The sequenced part of the CDR3 DNA is TGCGCCAGCAGCCTAAGGAGAGGATCAGGGGAGACG.

This clone has a count of ten or more. Coverage ceases 3 residues before the CDR3 finishes, and the germline J gene fills in the end. V is TRBV15 and J is TRBJ1-5, with a possible D match to TRBD1 (5 bases). V lost 0 bases, J lost 4 bases, and 7 bases lay in between. This CDR3 spans 14 amino acids. CDR1 LNHNV and CDR2 YYDKDF come from the germline V gene (reference sequence). The CDR3 here is CATSRDRGNQPQHF. CDR3 bases read: TGTGCCACCAGCAGAGATCGGGGGAATCAGCCC. Combining the CDR3 with reference TRBV15 and TRBJ1-5 gives the whole variable domain DAMVIQNPRYQVTQFGKPVTLSCSQTLNHNVMYWYQQKSSQAPKLLFHYYDKDFNNEADTPDNFQSRRPNTSFCFLDIRSPGLGDTAMYLCATSRDRGNQPQHFGDGTRLSIL.

This clone was counted many times. The observed sequence ends 3 residues before the CDR3 terminus, with the missing tail filled in from the germline J gene. J is TRBJ2-5 and V is TRBV5-4; TRBD2 agrees at 9 bases. V was clipped by 0 bases and J by 3 bases; unmatched bases: 6. Germline values: CDR1 SGHNT, CDR2 YYREEE (reference sequence). The CDR3 totals 16 residues. CDR3 loop: CASSLAGLAGKETQYF. Incomplete CDR3 DNA: TGTGCCAGCAGCTTGGCCGGGCTAGCGGGAAAAGAGACC.